The 12 T cell receptor beta chains presented below share a single source sample, sequenced in a study of control samples from healthy donors and cancer patients. Sequenced by immunoSEQ multiplex PCR; TCRdb stores in-frame clones only, minus some. The sample lists 150,000 or so clones, about 90% occurring once. Material for sequencing was blood. These receptor sequences come from a woman between 50 and 59 years old in good health.

The V call is TRBV7-9, the J call TRBJ1-2; 8 nucleotides agree with TRBD1. The CDR3 loop spans 12 amino acids. The V gene end was trimmed by 3 bases and the J gene end by 7 bases; junction bases not matched to a gene: 1. Germline V lookup: CDR1 SEHNR, CDR2 FQNEAQ (reference sequence). DNA for the CDR3: TGTGCCAGCAGCTTCGACAGGGGTGGCTACACCTTC. Its translation: CASSFDRGGYTF.

This sequence joins TRBV28 and TRBJ2-1, with TRBD2 matching 8 bases. J was trimmed by 4 bases and V by 6 bases; bases with no gene match: 8. The CDR3 extends over 15 amino acids. Germline V gives CDR1 MDHEN, CDR2 SYDVKM. CDR3 nucleotides: TGTGCCAGCAGCCCTATCGGGAGGGCGTACAATGAGCAGTTCTTC. Translation gives CASSPIGRAYNEQFF.

This chain connects TRBV29-1 to TRBJ1-1, with 7 nucleotides matching TRBD1. Germline V gene sequence: CDR1 SQVTM, CDR2 ANQGSEA. CDR3 length equals 13 residues. V lost 7 bases to trimming and J lost 2 bases; unmatched junction nucleotides: 7. The DNA for the CDR3 is TGCAGCGACGTCCCAGGGGGTAACACTGAAGCTTTCTTT. This codes for CSDVPGGNTEAFF.

The gene calls are TRBV12-5 and TRBJ2-3; D may be TRBD1 or TRBD2 (6 bases each). CDR1 LGHNT and CDR2 FRNRAP come from the germline V gene. The CDR3 is 14 residues long. The V gene lost 2 bases and the J gene lost 6 bases, with 12 bases spanning the gap. As DNA, the CDR3 is TGTGCTAGTGGTTTGCCCCGAGGGGGGGATACGCAGTATTTT. Its protein is CASGLPRGGDTQYF.

This rearrangement joins TRBV4-2 to TRBJ2-6, with 10 positions matching TRBD1. The CDR3 totals 18 residues. After removal of 4 bases from V and 2 bases from J, the junction contained 8 bases not matched to a gene. CDR1 and CDR2 from the germline V gene are LGHNA and YNFKEQ. The CDR3 DNA reads TGTGCCAGCAGCCTGACCGGGACAGGGGCTACTGGGGCCAACGTCCTGACTTTC. Residues: CASSLTGTGATGANVLTF.

The V call is TRBV19, the J call TRBJ1-1, with 11 bases identical to TRBD1. The J segment lost 7 bases and the V segment lost 7 bases, leaving 11 bases of the junction unmatched. CDR1 is LNHDA and CDR2 is SQIVND in the germline V gene (reference sequence). The CDR3 runs to 15 residues. CDR3 amino acids: CASNPLGQGVFEAFF. The CDR3 DNA reads TGTGCCAGTAACCCTTTGGGACAGGGGGTTTTTGAAGCTTTCTTT.

The V gene is TRBV18, the J gene TRBJ2-3, with a weak D call TRBD2 (5 bases). The V and J ends lost 0 bases and 1 base respectively, with 8 bases between them. Per germline, CDR1 KGHSH and CDR2 LQKENI. This CDR3 is built from 15 residues. This CDR3 reads CASSPPGVGTDTQYF. Written as DNA, the CDR3 is TGTGCCAGCTCACCACCCGGGGTTGGCACAGATACGCAGTATTTT.

This chain links TRBV5-1 with TRBJ2-7; D might be TRBD2 (6 bases). V lost 0 bases and J 6 bases, leaving 10 bases between the germline ends. This CDR3 contains 13 residues. Germline assignment: CDR1 SGHRS and CDR2 YFSETQ. CDR3 DNA: TGCGCCAGCAGCTTGGGGCAGGGAGGCGAGCAGTACTTC. Translated, it gives CASSLGQGGEQYF.

The CDR3 DNA follows: TGTGCCAGCAGCTTCGGTGGGACAGATACGCAGTATTTT. Its protein product is CASSFGGTDTQYF. This chain connects TRBV13 to TRBJ2-3; D is ambiguous. Germline V gene data show CDR1 as PRHDT and CDR2 as FYEKMQ (reference sequence). The CDR3 is 13 amino acids. V was pared by 3 bases and J by 3 bases, with 7 bases between.

The chain recombines TRBV4-1 with TRBJ2-5, with D possibly being TRBD2 (6 bases). This CDR3 comprises 15 residues. Germline CDR1 reads MGHRA; CDR2 reads YSYEKL. The germline V and J ends were trimmed by 2 bases and 1 base, with 11 bases remaining between them. CDR3 coding DNA: TGCGCCAGCAGCCAAACCGGGACTTCCCAAGAGACCCAGTACTTC. This translates into CASSQTGTSQETQYF.

The chain couples TRBV27 to TRBJ1-1; 7 nucleotides match TRBD1. CDR1 is MNHEY and CDR2 is SMNVEV in the germline V gene (reference sequence). The CDR3 has 15 residues. V lost 6 bases and J lost 2; bases outside the gene matches: 9. Written as DNA, the CDR3 is TGTGCCAGCAGACGTAGGACAGGAGGAAACACTGAAGCTTTCTTT. Its protein is CASRRRTGGNTEAFF.

DNA for the CDR3: TGTGCCAGCAGTTCCCACGGGGAGAAACTGTTTTTT. It is translated as CASSSHGEKLFF. The chain links TRBV27 to TRBJ1-4, with D unclear. This CDR3 comprises 12 residues. From germline, CDR1 is MNHEY and CDR2 SMNVEV (reference sequence). Between the trimmed V and J ends, which lost 4 bases and 11 bases, there was a span of 11 bases.